This T cell receptor beta chain emerged from a study of blood T cell repertoires in COVID-19. Whole-study context: There were acute and convalescent COVID-19 samples, and they came from the United States, Italy and Spain.

This clone was picked up a small number of times. Per the study methods: Nucleated cell number was recorded as an estimate derived from reference gene primer amplification. Profiled with immunoSEQ multiplex PCR; TCRdb holds only in-frame clones, not every one. From that table come the V and J calls and clone size; the DNA was used to work out D and trimming. The profile shows tens of thousands of clones, almost 90% of them singletons. The specimen was peripheral blood. The receptor's source is a woman between 50 and 59 years old with active or convalescent COVID-19.

CDR3 region: CATSGVIAGGSTYEQYF. The CDR3, as DNA: TGTGCCACCAGTGGGGTGATAGCGGGAGGGTCGACCTACGAGCAGTACTTC. The V gene is TRBV24-1, the J gene TRBJ2-7, with TRBD2 matching 11 bases. V trimming: 5 bases; J trimming: 2 bases; junction bases outside the gene matches: 10. Per germline, CDR1 KGHDR and CDR2 SFDVKD. The CDR3 runs 17 residues.